These 32 T cell receptor beta chains share one sample of origin, sequenced in a study of cytomegalovirus exposure and HLA in healthy donors. PCR primers comprised 60 Vbeta and 13 Jbeta primers. The repertoire was sequenced with immunoSEQ multiplex PCR; TCRdb's copy has only in-frame clones and lacks some. The data contain some 150,000 clones, 75% to 85% of them seen just once; the ten biggest clones take up roughly 10%. Sequencing was performed on PBMCs. These receptors all stem from a man between 50 and 59 years old in good health and CMV-seropositive.

The chain couples TRBV6-6 to TRBJ1-6; D is undetermined. V was shortened by 0 bases and J by 5 bases, with 11 bases between the two germline ends. Germline-derived CDR1 and CDR2 are MNHNY and SVGAGI (reference sequence). The CDR3 runs to 16 residues. CDR3 in amino acids: CASSYSSGRNNSPLHF. For the CDR3, the DNA is TGTGCCAGCAGTTACTCGTCAGGTAGAAATAATTCACCCCTCCACTTT.

The gene calls are TRBV28 and TRBJ1-4, with 7 bases identical to TRBD1. This CDR3 spans 15 amino acids. Germline CDR1 reads MDHEN; CDR2 reads SYDVKM. Trimming at V came to 7 bases and at J to 0 bases, leaving 5 bases not matched to a gene. The CDR3 DNA reads as TGTGCCAGCACCCCCGGGACAGCAACTAATGAAAAACTGTTTTTT. Residues: CASTPGTATNEKLFF.

This clone was seen just once. This chain links TRBV11-3 with TRBJ2-1; tentative D call: TRBD2 (5 bases). The V end was cut by 4 bases, the J end by 9 bases, with 10 bases between. The CDR3 contains 12 residues. Germline V gives CDR1 SGHNT, CDR2 YENEEA. CDR3 coding DNA: TGTGCCAGCAGCTCCATACGGGGTGAGCAGTTCTTC. Amino acids: CASSSIRGEQFF.

V gene TRBV10-3 combines with J gene TRBJ1-2; the D is unclear. Germline CDR1 ENHRY, CDR2 SYGVKD. The CDR3 contains 14 residues. V was cut by 6 bases and J by 4 bases, with 15 bases left in between. This chain's CDR3 is CAIRADREPYGYTF. The CDR3 DNA follows: TGTGCCATCAGGGCGGACCGGGAGCCCTATGGCTACACCTTC.

In DNA form, the CDR3 reads TGTGCCAGCAGTTACAACAGGGTGTACACTGAAGCTTTCTTT. Its protein product is CASSYNRVYTEAFF. V gene TRBV6-5 combines with J gene TRBJ1-1, with D tentatively TRBD1 (6 bases). Germline V CDR1 and CDR2: MNHEY, SVGAGI. The CDR3 extends over 14 amino acids. V shed 2 bases and J shed 3 bases, with 10 bases lying between them.

The rearrangement joins TRBV5-6 to TRBJ1-3; D is unresolved. V gave up 4 bases and J gave up 0 bases, with 8 bases separating them. Germline CDR1 reads SGHDT; CDR2 reads YYEEEE. The length of the CDR3 is 14 residues. Here the CDR3 reads CASSLRNSGNTIYF. In DNA form, the CDR3 reads TGTGCCAGCAGCCTTAGAAACTCTGGAAACACCATATATTTT. The full variable domain, in which reference TRBV5-6 and TRBJ1-3 provide the parts outside the CDR3, is DAGVTQSPTHLIKTRGQQVTLRCSPKSGHDTVSWYQQALGQGPQFIFQYYEEEERQRGNFPDRFSGHQFPNYSSELNVNALLLGDSALYLCASSLRNSGNTIYFGEGSWLTVV.

V usage is TRBV28 and J usage is TRBJ1-5; D is undetermined. Germline CDR1 MDHEN, CDR2 SYDVKM. This CDR3 has 17 amino acids. Trimming cost V 3 bases and J 2 bases, with 17 bases left between them. The CDR3 coding sequence is TGTGCCAGCAGTTTTGGGAGTTTATTAGAGGGCAATCAGCCCCAGCATTTT. Translating it yields CASSFGSLLEGNQPQHF.

This clone was seen just once. CDR3 residues: CASAGTRRLAFF. Written as DNA, the CDR3 is TGTGCCAGCGCCGGCACAAGGAGGTTGGCTTTCTTT. The chain links TRBV28 to TRBJ1-1, with no clear D. V lost 8 bases and J lost 11, with 18 bases in between. This CDR3 contains 12 residues. Germline-derived CDR1 and CDR2 are MDHEN and SYDVKM.

The chain is built from TRBV29-1 and TRBJ2-7, with 8 positions matching TRBD1. There are 13 residues in the CDR3. V was pared by 7 bases and J by 7 bases, with 12 bases of the junction left unmatched. The germline gives CDR1 SQVTM, CDR2 ANQGSEA. As DNA, the CDR3 is TGCAGCGGGGGACAGGTTGTTGGCGGTGAGCAGTACTTC. Protein: CSGGQVVGGEQYF.

This rearrangement joins TRBV6-5 to TRBJ2-3, with D possibly TRBD1 on 5 matching bases. CDR3 length equals 12 residues. Trimming took 8 bases from V and 3 from J, leaving 9 bases between them. The germline CDR1 and CDR2 sequences are MNHEY and SVGAGI. CDR3 loop: CASHSGTDTQYF. The CDR3 DNA reads as TGTGCCAGCCATTCAGGGACAGATACGCAGTATTTT.

The chain combines TRBV9 with TRBJ2-7; 9 positions agree with TRBD2. Trimming at V came to 3 bases and at J to 6 bases, leaving 13 bases not matched to a gene. Looked up from germline, CDR1 is SGDLS and CDR2 is YYNGEE. The CDR3 is 16 amino acids. The CDR3 nucleotides are TGTGCCAGCAGCGCGGGGGGGCTAGCGGGAATCGGCGAGCAGTACTTC. Translating it yields CASSAGGLAGIGEQYF.

The chain combines TRBV9 with TRBJ1-2, with 9 bases identical to TRBD1. This CDR3 is built from 17 residues. Trimming cost V 0 bases and J 6 bases; bases outside gene matches: 12. Germline CDR1 SGDLS, CDR2 YYNGEE. The CDR3 sequence is CASSVVGQGILGDGYTF. The CDR3 region has the DNA TGTGCCAGCAGCGTAGTGGGACAGGGTATCCTAGGAGATGGCTACACCTTC.

J is TRBJ1-1 and V is TRBV9, with 8 bases lining up with TRBD1. The junction had 5 bases not matched to a gene; V was cut back by 4 bases and J by 0 bases. Germline V CDR1 and CDR2: SGDLS, YYNGEE. This CDR3 contains 15 residues. The DNA for the CDR3 is TGTGCCAGCAGCCTAATGGACAGGGTGAACACTGAAGCTTTCTTT. Protein: CASSLMDRVNTEAFF.

The chain is built from TRBV19 and TRBJ2-2; 7 bases fit TRBD1. The germline V gene has CDR1 LNHDA and CDR2 SQIVND (reference sequence). Trimming removed 6 bases from V and 6 bases from J; junction bases left unmatched: 7. There are 14 residues in the CDR3. The CDR3 sequence is CASSTTGFAGELFF. In nucleotides, the CDR3 is TGTGCCAGTAGCACGACAGGGTTCGCCGGGGAGCTGTTTTTT.

The chain couples TRBV30 to TRBJ2-1, with a tentative D call TRBD2 (6 bases). The germline CDR1 and CDR2 sequences are GTSNPN and SVGIG (reference sequence). V was clipped by 3 bases and J by 9 bases, with 12 bases between them. The CDR3 runs 12 residues. CDR3 sequence (DNA): TGTGCCTGGAGCCTAGCGAGATCTGAGCAGTTCTTC. This sequence encodes CAWSLARSEQFF.

The chain employs TRBV5-8 and TRBJ2-1; D is undetermined. The CDR3 sequence is 11 residues long. The germline gives CDR1 SGHTS, CDR2 YDEGEE. V lost 2 bases and J lost 15, with 12 bases in between. CDR3 loop: CASSFGEVRFF. CDR3 DNA sequence: TGTGCCAGCAGCTTTGGAGAAGTCAGGTTCTTC.

The rearrangement joins TRBV30 to TRBJ2-5; 7 bases align to TRBD2. With 3 bases clipped from V and 4 bases from J, the junction kept 11 bases outside the gene matches. The CDR3 contains 15 residues. Germline CDR1 reads GTSNPN; CDR2 reads SVGIG (reference sequence). CDR3 sequence: CAWRTTSAPGETQYF. In nucleotides, the CDR3 is TGTGCCTGGAGGACTACTAGCGCCCCTGGAGAGACCCAGTACTTC.

The DNA of the CDR3 is TGCGCCAGCAGTGAGTCGCTAGGACGGCTAGGAGGGATGAACACTGAAGCTTTCTTT. Translated: CASSESLGRLGGMNTEAFF. The J gene is TRBJ1-1, the V gene TRBV10-2; D gene uncertain. This CDR3 has 19 amino acids. Germline assignment: CDR1 WSHSY and CDR2 SAAADI. The germline V and J ends were trimmed by 0 bases and 0 bases, with 20 bases remaining between them.

This chain joins TRBV18 and TRBJ2-7, with 16 bases that match TRBD2. V lost 3 bases to trimming and J lost 5 bases; unmatched junction nucleotides: 7. This CDR3 has 17 residues. Germline V gene lookup returns CDR1 KGHSH and CDR2 LQKENI. In DNA, the CDR3 is TGTGCCAGCTCACCCGGGACTAGCGGGAGGGCCATCCACGAGCAGTACTTC. It specifies CASSPGTSGRAIHEQYF.

The gene calls are TRBV11-1 and TRBJ2-7, with D possibly TRBD1 on 5 matching bases. The CDR3 sequence is 15 residues long. V lost 1 base and J 0 bases, leaving 10 bases between the germline ends. The germline V gene encodes CDR1 SGHAT and CDR2 FQDESV (reference sequence). The CDR3 DNA reads as TGTGCCAGCAGCTTAGGACAGAGTAGCTCCTACGAGCAGTACTTC. Protein sequence: CASSLGQSSSYEQYF.

V gene TRBV6-1 combines with J gene TRBJ2-7; D remains unclear. Germline V gives CDR1 MNHNS, CDR2 SASEGT. The CDR3 length is 14 residues. V lost 3 bases, J lost 8 bases, and 17 bases lay in between. The CDR3 protein is CASSDRQVVKKQYF. The DNA of the CDR3 is TGTGCCAGCAGTGATCGGCAGGTGGTTAAGAAGCAGTACTTC.

The chain links TRBV11-2 to TRBJ2-2; 9 bases fit TRBD1. From germline, CDR1 is SGHAT and CDR2 FQNNGV. This CDR3 is built from 16 residues. V was clipped by 5 bases and J by 1 base; unmatched bases: 5. CDR3 coding DNA: TGTGCCAGCAGCCCGGCGGGACAGGGGAACACCGGGGAGCTGTTTTTT. Its translation is CASSPAGQGNTGELFF. Together with reference TRBV11-2 and TRBJ2-2, the CDR3 gives the full variable domain: EAGVAQSPRYKIIEKRQSVAFWCNPISGHATLYWYQQILGQGPKLLIQFQNNGVVDDSQLPKDRFSAERLKGVDSTLKIQPAKLEDSAVYLCASSPAGQGNTGELFFGEGSRLTVL.

The chain is built from TRBV14 and TRBJ1-6, with 7 bases fitting TRBD1. There are 18 residues in the CDR3. Per germline, CDR1 SGHDN and CDR2 FVKESK. The V and J ends lost 1 base and 8 bases, in that order; junction bases with no gene match: 14. The CDR3 bases are TGTGCCAGCAGCCAAGCGAAGTGGGACAGAGAGAGGTATTCACCCCTCCACTTT. This codes for CASSQAKWDRERYSPLHF.

The V and J genes are TRBV5-6 and TRBJ1-5; 7 bases line up with TRBD1. J was trimmed by 0 bases and V by 0 bases; bases with no gene match: 0. CDR1 and CDR2 (germline): SGHDT, YYEEEE. The CDR3 totals 15 residues. CDR3 in amino acids: CASSLEGASNQPQHF. In DNA form, the CDR3 reads TGTGCCAGCAGCTTGGAGGGGGCTAGCAATCAGCCCCAGCATTTT.

This clone has just one count. The chain joins TRBV28 to TRBJ2-7; D may be TRBD2 (5 bases). This CDR3 comprises 13 residues. With 3 bases removed from V and 2 bases from J, the gap between germline ends came to 8 bases. From germline, CDR1 is MDHEN and CDR2 SYDVKM. The DNA for the CDR3 is TGTGCCAGCAGTTTGGCTAGCCCCTACGAGCAGTACTTC. It encodes CASSLASPYEQYF.

CDR3 in DNA: TGTGCCTGGAGGGCCTACCTGAGCGGACCTGGAGGGGCTTTCTTT. Protein: CAWRAYLSGPGGAFF. The rearrangement joins TRBV30 to TRBJ1-1, with D unresolved. V lost 3 bases and J 11 bases, leaving 25 bases between the germline ends. Germline V CDR1 and CDR2: GTSNPN, SVGIG (reference sequence). CDR3 length: 15 residues. The variable domain in full, with the rest retrieved from reference TRBV30 and TRBJ1-1, is SQTIHQWPATLVQPVGSPLSLECTVEGTSNPNLYWYRQAAGRGLQLLFYSVGIGQISSEVPQNLSASRPQDRQFILSSKKLLLSDSGFYLCAWRAYLSGPGGAFFGQGTRLTVV.

CDR3 nucleotide sequence: TGTGCCAGCAGCCCCGGGGGTGTCAATGAGCAGTTCTTC. This translates into CASSPGGVNEQFF. The chain combines TRBV6-4 with TRBJ2-1; D perhaps matches TRBD2 (6 bases). The V end was cut by 6 bases, the J end by 6 bases, with 12 bases between. The CDR3 totals 13 residues. Germline loops: CDR1 MRHNA, CDR2 SNTAGT.

This clone was seen a handful of times. The CDR3 loop is CASSDSRRSQPQHF. The CDR3 DNA reads as TGTGCCAGCAGTGACTCGCGCAGGTCTCAGCCCCAGCATTTT. This chain connects TRBV6-4 to TRBJ1-5; unclear D gene. CDR1 MRHNA and CDR2 SNTAGT come from the germline V gene. The CDR3 has 14 amino acids. Trimming took 0 bases from V and 6 from J, leaving 9 bases between them.

The chain joins TRBV18 to TRBJ2-7; a possible D gene is TRBD1 (6 bases). V was pared by 5 bases and J by 0 bases, with 14 bases between. The CDR3 consists of 15 residues. Germline V gene lookup returns CDR1 KGHSH and CDR2 LQKENI. This chain's CDR3 is CASSSDSPPSYEQYF. The CDR3 region has the DNA TGTGCCAGCTCATCGGACAGCCCACCCTCCTACGAGCAGTACTTC.

This clone came up a few times. This rearrangement joins TRBV11-2 to TRBJ2-1; TRBD1 might be the D (5 bases). The CDR3 runs 14 residues. V lost 5 bases and J 8 bases, leaving 16 bases between the germline ends. Germline CDR1 reads SGHAT; CDR2 reads FQNNGV. CDR3 sequence reads: CASSPVAGYDEQFF. CDR3 DNA sequence: TGTGCCAGCAGCCCCGTCGCAGGGTACGATGAGCAGTTCTTC.

The chain combines TRBV25-1 with TRBJ1-5; D not certain. From germline, CDR1 is MGHDK and CDR2 SYGVNS. CDR3 length: 15 residues. V gave up 1 base and J gave up 4 bases, with 11 bases separating them. The CDR3 nucleotides read TGTGCCAGCAGTGAATCGTGGCGGGAAAATCAGCCCCAGCATTTT. Translation gives CASSESWRENQPQHF.

The chain carries TRBV4-1 and TRBJ2-5; 10 bases line up with TRBD2. The V segment lost 1 base and the J segment 2 bases; nucleotides outside the gene matches: 4. CDR3 length: 16 residues. Per germline, CDR1 MGHRA and CDR2 YSYEKL. This CDR3 reads CASSQANSGGQETQYF. CDR3 DNA: TGCGCCAGCAGCCAAGCAAATAGCGGGGGGCAAGAGACCCAGTACTTC.